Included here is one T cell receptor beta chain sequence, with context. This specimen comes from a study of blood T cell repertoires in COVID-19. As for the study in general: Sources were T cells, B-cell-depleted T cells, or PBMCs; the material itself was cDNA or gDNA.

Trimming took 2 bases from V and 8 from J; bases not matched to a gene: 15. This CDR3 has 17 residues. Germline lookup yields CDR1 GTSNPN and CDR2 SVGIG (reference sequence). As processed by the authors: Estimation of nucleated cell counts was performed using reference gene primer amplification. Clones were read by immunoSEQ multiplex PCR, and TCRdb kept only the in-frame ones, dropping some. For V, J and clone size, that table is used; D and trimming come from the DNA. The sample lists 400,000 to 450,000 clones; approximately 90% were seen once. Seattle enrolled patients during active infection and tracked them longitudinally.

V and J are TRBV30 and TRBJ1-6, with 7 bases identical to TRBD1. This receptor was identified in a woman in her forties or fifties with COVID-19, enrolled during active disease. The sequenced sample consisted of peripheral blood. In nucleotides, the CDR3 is TGTGCCTGGAGTTCACCCAGGGGGATCCACCTATATTCACCCCTCCACTTT. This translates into CAWSSPRGIHLYSPLHF. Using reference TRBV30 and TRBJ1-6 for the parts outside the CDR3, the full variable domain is SQTIHQWPATLVQPVGSPLSLECTVEGTSNPNLYWYRQAAGRGLQLLFYSVGIGQISSEVPQNLSASRPQDRQFILSSKKLLLSDSGFYLCAWSSPRGIHLYSPLHFGNGTRLTVT.